Each of the 14 T cell receptor beta chains below was sequenced from the same sample in a study of early T cells in non-severe SARS-CoV-2 infection. TCRdb itself ran the 5' RACE reads through MiXCR, one entry per CDR3 protein. The profile shows tens of thousands of distinct CDR3 sequences, over 4.5% of them singletons. Sequencing was performed on whole blood. The receptors were gathered from an adult who was a healthcare worker with PCR-confirmed SARS-CoV-2 infection or an uninfected control (not recorded which).

This clonotype appeared many times. The chain has TRBV5-1 and TRBJ2-3, with TRBD1 matching over 8 bases. This CDR3 is 13 amino acids long. The germline CDR1 and CDR2 sequences are SGHRS and YFSETQ. The ends lost 4 bases at V and 5 bases at J; junction bases unmatched: 3. The CDR3 is CASSQGQGDTQYF. Written as DNA, the CDR3 is TGCGCCAGCAGCCAAGGACAGGGAGATACGCAGTATTTT. Based on the CDR3 plus reference TRBV5-1 and TRBJ2-3, the full variable domain is KAGVTQTPRYLIKTRGQQVTLSCSPISGHRSVSWYQQTPGQGLQFLFEYFSETQRNKGNFPGRFSGRQFSNSRSEMNVSTLELGDSALYLCASSQGQGDTQYFGPGTRLTVL.

The chain carries TRBV9 and TRBJ2-3; D is ambiguous. Trimming pared 2 bases from V and 3 bases from J, leaving 10 bases between. Germline V gives CDR1 SGDLS, CDR2 YYNGEE. This CDR3 is 14 amino acids long. The CDR3 region is CASSVELLTDTQYF. The CDR3 DNA is TGTGCCAGCAGCGTCGAACTACTTACAGATACGCAGTATTTT.

This clonotype came up a few times. This chain connects TRBV7-8 to TRBJ2-7; D might be TRBD1 or TRBD2, each matching 6 bases. V gave up 1 base and J gave up 4 bases, with 11 bases separating them. CDR1 and CDR2 (germline): SGHVS, FQNEAQ. CDR3 size: 14 residues. This chain's CDR3 is CASSLDRGGYEQYF. CDR3 coding DNA: TGTGCCAGCAGCTTAGATCGAGGGGGGTACGAGCAGTACTTC.

The table lists this clonotype with many counts. This sequence joins TRBV7-9 and TRBJ2-3; D gene uncertain. With 1 base removed from V and 11 bases from J, the gap between germline ends came to 10 bases. From germline, CDR1 is SEHNR and CDR2 FQNEAQ (reference sequence). The CDR3 spans 12 residues. Here the CDR3 reads CASSLGDFRQYF. CDR3 DNA: TGTGCCAGCAGCTTAGGGGATTTCAGGCAGTATTTT.

The V gene is TRBV6-2 or TRBV6-3, the J gene TRBJ2-7, with D possibly being TRBD1 or TRBD2 (5 bases each). Per germline, CDR1 MNHEY and CDR2 SVGEGT. V lost 9 bases to trimming and J lost 0 bases, with 12 bases between them. This CDR3 has 13 residues. Here the CDR3 DNA reads TGTGCCAGGGGACCGCAGTACTCCTACGAGCAGTACTTC. As protein: CARGPQYSYEQYF.

This clonotype appeared many times. V and J are TRBV5-1 and TRBJ2-1; 8 bases line up with TRBD1. Trimming cost V 0 bases and J 4 bases; bases outside gene matches: 3. Germline CDR1 and CDR2: SGHRS and YFSETQ. The CDR3 is made up of 15 amino acids. CDR3 region: CASSLDGQGYNEQFF. As DNA, the CDR3 is TGCGCCAGCAGCTTGGACGGACAGGGTTACAATGAGCAGTTCTTC.

V and J are TRBV11-2 and TRBJ1-1; 10 nucleotides agree with TRBD1. Germline CDR1 reads SGHAT; CDR2 reads FQNNGV. The CDR3 loop spans 13 amino acids. V dropped 4 bases and J dropped 11; count of bases not matched to a gene: 7. Written as DNA, the CDR3 is TGTGCCAGCAGCTCTCAGGGACAGGGGATGGCTTTCTTT. This sequence encodes CASSSQGQGMAFF.

The sample holds a few counts of this clonotype. V gene TRBV5-1 combines with J gene TRBJ1-6; D may be TRBD1 (5 bases). The germline CDR1 and CDR2 sequences are SGHRS and YFSETQ. V lost 0 bases and J 7 bases, leaving 14 bases between the germline ends. This CDR3 region has 16 residues. CDR3 loop: CASSLGDGRPNSPLHF. The CDR3 nucleotides are TGCGCCAGCAGCTTGGGGGACGGAAGGCCAAATTCACCCCTCCACTTT.

This sequence joins TRBV2 and TRBJ2-4; TRBD2 might be the D (6 bases). Trimming shortened V by 4 bases and J by 2 bases, and 9 bases separated the two germline ends. CDR1 and CDR2 (germline): SNHLY, FYNNEI. This CDR3 comprises 14 residues. CDR3 protein: CASSGGETKNIQYF. The CDR3 bases are TGTGCCAGCAGTGGCGGGGAAACCAAAAACATTCAGTACTTC.

This chain joins TRBV3-1 and TRBJ2-2; TRBD2 aligns across 11 bases. This CDR3 region has 16 residues. Looked up from germline, CDR1 is LGHDT and CDR2 is YNNKEL (reference sequence). The V and J ends lost 4 bases and 1 base, in that order; junction bases with no gene match: 2. CDR3 DNA sequence: TGTGCCAGCAGCCGAACTAGCGGGGGGAACACCGGGGAGCTGTTTTTT. It yields the protein CASSRTSGGNTGELFF.

There are a few counts of this clonotype. V gene TRBV3-1 combines with J gene TRBJ2-1; the match to TRBD2 covers 7 bases. The germline gives CDR1 LGHDT, CDR2 YNNKEL (reference sequence). The length of the CDR3 is 16 residues. With V trimmed by 3 bases and J by 0 bases, 5 bases remained unmatched. CDR3 in DNA: TGTGCCAGCAGCCATAGGCGCGGGGGCTCCTACAATGAGCAGTTCTTC. Protein sequence: CASSHRRGGSYNEQFF.

At least ten counts were recorded for this clonotype. The chain has TRBV29-1 and TRBJ1-4; D call uncertain. V shed 1 base and J shed 10 bases, with 7 bases lying between them. The CDR3 is made up of 11 amino acids. Per the germline V gene, CDR1 is SQVTM and CDR2 is ANQGSEA. The CDR3 DNA follows: TGCAGCGTTGAAGGAGCCGGAAAACTGTTTTTT. It yields the protein CSVEGAGKLFF.

This chain uses TRBV14 with TRBJ2-1; TRBD2 might be the D (6 bases). Deletions cut 0 bases from V and 6 bases from J, with 18 bases between. Germline-derived CDR1 and CDR2 are SGHDN and FVKESK. The CDR3 covers 17 residues. In DNA form, the CDR3 reads TGTGCCAGCAGCCAAGATGCTCTGGCGGGGCCCCTCAATGAGCAGTTCTTC. Encoded protein: CASSQDALAGPLNEQFF.

This clonotype turned up a few times. V is TRBV6-5 and J is TRBJ1-6; 7 bases map to TRBD1. Germline CDR1 MNHEY, CDR2 SVGAGI. V gave up 4 bases and J gave up 5 bases; unmatched junction bases: 2. The CDR3 runs 14 residues. The CDR3 spells CASSWGQHNSPLHF. The DNA of the CDR3 is TGTGCCAGCAGTTGGGGACAGCATAATTCACCCCTCCACTTT.